This T cell receptor (beta chain) is drawn from a study of blood T cell repertoires in COVID-19. Study context: Sources were T cells, B-cell-depleted T cells, or PBMCs; the material itself was cDNA or gDNA.

The V end lost 2 bases, the J end lost 3 bases, and 10 bases lay between the germline ends. Germline V CDR1 and CDR2: ENHRY, SYGVKD. The CDR3 sequence is 15 residues long. TCRdb's table, derived via immunoSEQ multiplex PCR, lists solely in-frame clones and lacks some. This table holds around 230,000 clones, roughly 86% found once. The TCR comes from a woman in her 30s with acute COVID-19. Sequenced material: PBMCs or T cells enriched from blood (not recorded which). V gene TRBV10-3 combines with J gene TRBJ1-4; D uncertain. The DNA of the CDR3 is TGTGCCATCAGTGAGGGTGGCCCCGCTAATGAAAAACTGTTTTTT. Residues: CAISEGGPANEKLFF.